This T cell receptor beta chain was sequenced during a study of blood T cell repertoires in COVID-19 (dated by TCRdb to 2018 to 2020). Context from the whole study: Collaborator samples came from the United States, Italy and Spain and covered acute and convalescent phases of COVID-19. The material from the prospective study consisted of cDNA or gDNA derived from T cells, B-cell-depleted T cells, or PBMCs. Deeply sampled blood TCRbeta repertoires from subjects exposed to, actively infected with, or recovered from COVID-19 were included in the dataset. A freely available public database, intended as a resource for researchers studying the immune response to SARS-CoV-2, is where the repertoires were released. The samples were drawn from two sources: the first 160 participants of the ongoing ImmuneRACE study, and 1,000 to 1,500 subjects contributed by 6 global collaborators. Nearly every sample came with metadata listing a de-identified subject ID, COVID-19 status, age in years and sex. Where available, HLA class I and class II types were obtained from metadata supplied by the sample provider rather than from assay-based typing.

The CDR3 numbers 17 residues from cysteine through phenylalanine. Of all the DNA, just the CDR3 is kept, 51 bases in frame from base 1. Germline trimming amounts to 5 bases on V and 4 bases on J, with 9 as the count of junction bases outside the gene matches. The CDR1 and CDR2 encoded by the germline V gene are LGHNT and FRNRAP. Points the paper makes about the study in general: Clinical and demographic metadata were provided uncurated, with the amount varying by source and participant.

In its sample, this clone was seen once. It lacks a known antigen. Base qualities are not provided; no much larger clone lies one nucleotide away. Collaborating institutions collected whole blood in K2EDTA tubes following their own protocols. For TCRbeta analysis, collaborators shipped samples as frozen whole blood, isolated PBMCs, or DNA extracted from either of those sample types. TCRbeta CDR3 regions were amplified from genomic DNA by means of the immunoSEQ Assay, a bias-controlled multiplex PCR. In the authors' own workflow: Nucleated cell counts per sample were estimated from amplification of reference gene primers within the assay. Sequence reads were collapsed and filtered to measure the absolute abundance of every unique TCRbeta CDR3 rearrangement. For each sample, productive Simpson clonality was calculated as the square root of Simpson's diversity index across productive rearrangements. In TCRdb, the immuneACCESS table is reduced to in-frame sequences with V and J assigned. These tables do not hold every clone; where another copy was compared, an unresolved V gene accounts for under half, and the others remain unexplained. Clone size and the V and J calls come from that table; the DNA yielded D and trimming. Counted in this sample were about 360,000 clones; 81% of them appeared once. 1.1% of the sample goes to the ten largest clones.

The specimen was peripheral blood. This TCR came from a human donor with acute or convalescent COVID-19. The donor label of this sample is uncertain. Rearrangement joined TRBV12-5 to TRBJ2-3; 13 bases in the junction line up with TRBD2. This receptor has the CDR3 CASGHGLAGVRADTQYF. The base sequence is TGTGCTAGTGGTCACGGACTAGCGGGAGTTCGGGCAGATACGCAGTATTTT.